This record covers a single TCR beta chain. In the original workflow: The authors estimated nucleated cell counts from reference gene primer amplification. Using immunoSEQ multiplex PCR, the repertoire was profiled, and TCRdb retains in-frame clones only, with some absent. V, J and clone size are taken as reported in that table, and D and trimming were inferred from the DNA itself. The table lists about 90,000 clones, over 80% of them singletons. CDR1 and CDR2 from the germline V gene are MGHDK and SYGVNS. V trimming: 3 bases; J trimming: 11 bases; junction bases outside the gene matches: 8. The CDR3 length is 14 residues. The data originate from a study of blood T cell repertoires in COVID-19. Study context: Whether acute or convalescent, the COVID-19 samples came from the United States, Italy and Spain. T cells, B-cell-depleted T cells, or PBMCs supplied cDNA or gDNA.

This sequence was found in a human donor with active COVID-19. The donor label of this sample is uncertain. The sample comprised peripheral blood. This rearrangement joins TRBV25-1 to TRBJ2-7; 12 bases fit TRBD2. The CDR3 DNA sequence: TGTGCCAGCAGTGAGTCCCTAGCGGGGGGGCCGGAGTACTTC. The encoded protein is CASSESLAGGPEYF.